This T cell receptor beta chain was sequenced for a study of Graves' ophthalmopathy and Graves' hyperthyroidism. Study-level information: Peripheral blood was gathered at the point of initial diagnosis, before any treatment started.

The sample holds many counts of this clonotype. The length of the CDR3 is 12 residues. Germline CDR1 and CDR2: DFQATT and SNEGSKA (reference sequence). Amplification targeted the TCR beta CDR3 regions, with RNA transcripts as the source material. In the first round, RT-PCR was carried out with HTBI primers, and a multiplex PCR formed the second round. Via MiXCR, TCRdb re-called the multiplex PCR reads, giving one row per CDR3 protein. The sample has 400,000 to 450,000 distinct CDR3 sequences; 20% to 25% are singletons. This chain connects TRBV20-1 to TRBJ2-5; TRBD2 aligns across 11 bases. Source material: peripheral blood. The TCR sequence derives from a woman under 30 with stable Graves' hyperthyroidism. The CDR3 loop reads CGGLAGGETQYF. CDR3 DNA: TGCGGGGGGCTAGCGGGAGGAGAGACCCAGTACTTC.